This TCR beta chain was recovered during a study of T cell repertoires in cytomegalovirus infection. Across the whole study: It was the public TCR beta signatures that indicated both CMV infection and matching HLA type.

TCRdb fed the reads into MiXCR, producing one record per CDR3 protein. The table has some 800,000 distinct CDR3 sequences, 25% to 35% seen once; the top ten hold less than 15%. Study observations and caveats: CMV-specific HLA-C-restricted TCR beta clonotypes dominated the ex vivo response. Identification of carriers of CMV plus the relevant HLA was performed using cumulative public TCR beta family frequency.

This clonotype came up once. Its antigen is unknown. The CDR3 sequence is 14 residues long. V lost 3 bases, J lost 4 bases, and 6 bases stayed unmatched. CDR1 and CDR2 from the germline V gene are SGHTA and FQGNSA. This chain joins TRBV7-2 and TRBJ2-7; TRBD1 aligns across 7 bases. The sequencing here drew on cultured CD8+ T cells from PBMCs, taken from culture after CMV antigen stimulation. This sequence was found in a human donor in good health (CMV status not recorded). Some clones in this sample may be carry-over from other donors' samples. The CDR3 nucleotides read TGTGCCAGCAGCTTCCGACAGGGCCTATACGAGCAGTACTTC. Translated, it gives CASSFRQGLYEQYF. Together with reference TRBV7-2 and TRBJ2-7, the CDR3 gives the full variable domain: GAGVSQSPSNKVTEKGKDVELRCDPISGHTALYWYRQSLGQGLEFLIYFQGNSAPDKSGLPSDRFSAERTGGSVSTLTIQRTQQEDSAVYLCASSFRQGLYEQYFGPGTRLTVT.